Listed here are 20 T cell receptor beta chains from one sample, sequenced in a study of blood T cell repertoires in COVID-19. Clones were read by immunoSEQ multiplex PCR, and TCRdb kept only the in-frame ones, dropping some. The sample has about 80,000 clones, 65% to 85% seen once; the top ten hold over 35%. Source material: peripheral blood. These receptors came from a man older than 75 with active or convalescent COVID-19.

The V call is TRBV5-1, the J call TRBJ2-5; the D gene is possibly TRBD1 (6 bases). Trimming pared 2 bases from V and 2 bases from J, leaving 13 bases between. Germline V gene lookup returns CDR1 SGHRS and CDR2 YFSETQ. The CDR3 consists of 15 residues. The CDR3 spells CASSFIPRGQETQYF. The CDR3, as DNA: TGCGCCAGCAGCTTTATCCCCAGGGGACAAGAGACCCAGTACTTC.

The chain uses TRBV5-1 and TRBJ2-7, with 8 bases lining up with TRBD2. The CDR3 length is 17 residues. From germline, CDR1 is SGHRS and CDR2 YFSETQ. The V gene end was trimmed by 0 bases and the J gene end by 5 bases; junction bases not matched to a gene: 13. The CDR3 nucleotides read TGCGCCAGCAGCTTGGTCCACTTGCGCGGGGGGCCCCACGAGCAGTACTTC. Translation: CASSLVHLRGGPHEQYF.

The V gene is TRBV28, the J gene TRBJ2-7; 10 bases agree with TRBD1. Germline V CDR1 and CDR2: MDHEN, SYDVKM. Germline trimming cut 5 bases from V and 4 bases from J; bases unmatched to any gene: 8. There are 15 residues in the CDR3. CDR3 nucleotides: TGTGCCAGCAGTCCACCGGGACAGGGGTCTTACGAGCAGTACTTC. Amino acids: CASSPPGQGSYEQYF.

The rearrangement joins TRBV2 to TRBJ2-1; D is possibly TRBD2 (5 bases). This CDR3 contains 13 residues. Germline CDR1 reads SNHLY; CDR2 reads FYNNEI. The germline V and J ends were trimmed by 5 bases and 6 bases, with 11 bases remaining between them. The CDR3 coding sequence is TGTGCCAGCAGTTCCGGACTTTCCAATGAGCAGTTCTTC. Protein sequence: CASSSGLSNEQFF.

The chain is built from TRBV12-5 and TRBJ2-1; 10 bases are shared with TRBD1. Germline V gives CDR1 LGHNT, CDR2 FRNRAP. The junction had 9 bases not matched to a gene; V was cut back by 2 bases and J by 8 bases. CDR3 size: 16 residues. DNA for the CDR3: TGTGCTAGTGGTTTGACCTACCGGGACAGGGGTTATGAGCAGTTCTTC. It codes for CASGLTYRDRGYEQFF.

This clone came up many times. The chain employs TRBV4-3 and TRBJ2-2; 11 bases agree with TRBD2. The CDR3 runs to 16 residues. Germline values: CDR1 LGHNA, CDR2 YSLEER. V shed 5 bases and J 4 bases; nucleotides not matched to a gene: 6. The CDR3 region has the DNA TGCGCCAGCAGCTCTACTAGCGGGAGAGGCACCGGGGAGCTGTTTTTT. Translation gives CASSSTSGRGTGELFF.

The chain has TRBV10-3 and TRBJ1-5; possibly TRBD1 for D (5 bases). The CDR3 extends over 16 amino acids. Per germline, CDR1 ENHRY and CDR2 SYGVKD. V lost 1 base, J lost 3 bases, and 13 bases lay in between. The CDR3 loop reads CAISELEAGPNQPQHF. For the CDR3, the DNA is TGTGCCATCAGTGAGTTAGAGGCAGGGCCCAATCAGCCCCAGCATTTT.

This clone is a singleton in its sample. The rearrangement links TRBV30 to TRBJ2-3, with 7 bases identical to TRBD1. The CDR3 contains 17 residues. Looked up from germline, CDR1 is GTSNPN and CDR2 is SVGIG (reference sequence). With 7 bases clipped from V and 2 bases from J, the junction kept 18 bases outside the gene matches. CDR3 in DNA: TGTGCCTCCCGAAGCCCGCAGACAGGGACCTACACAGATACGCAGTATTTT. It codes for CASRSPQTGTYTDTQYF. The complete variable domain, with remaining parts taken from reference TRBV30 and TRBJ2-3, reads SQTIHQWPATLVQPVGSPLSLECTVEGTSNPNLYWYRQAAGRGLQLLFYSVGIGQISSEVPQNLSASRPQDRQFILSSKKLLLSDSGFYLCASRSPQTGTYTDTQYFGPGTRLTVL.

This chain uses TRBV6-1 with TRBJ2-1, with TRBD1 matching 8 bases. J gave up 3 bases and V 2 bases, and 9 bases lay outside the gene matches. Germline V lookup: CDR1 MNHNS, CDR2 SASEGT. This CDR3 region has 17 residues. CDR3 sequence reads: CASSEQGAPLLYNEQFF. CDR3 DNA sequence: TGTGCCAGCAGTGAACAGGGGGCTCCCCTTCTCTACAATGAGCAGTTCTTC.

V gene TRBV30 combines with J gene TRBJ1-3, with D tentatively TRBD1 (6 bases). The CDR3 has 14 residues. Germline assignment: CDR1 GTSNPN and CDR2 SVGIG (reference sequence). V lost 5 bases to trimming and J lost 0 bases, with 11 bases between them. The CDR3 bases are TGTGCCTGGCAGGGGACCTACTCTGGAAACACCATATATTTT. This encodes CAWQGTYSGNTIYF.

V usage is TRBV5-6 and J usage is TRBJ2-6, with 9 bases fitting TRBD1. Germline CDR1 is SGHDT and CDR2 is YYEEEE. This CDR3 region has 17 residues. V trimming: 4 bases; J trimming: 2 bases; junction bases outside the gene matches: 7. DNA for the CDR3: TGTGCCAGCAGCCCAGGGACAGGGTTCACTGGGGCCAACGTCCTGACTTTC. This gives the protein CASSPGTGFTGANVLTF.

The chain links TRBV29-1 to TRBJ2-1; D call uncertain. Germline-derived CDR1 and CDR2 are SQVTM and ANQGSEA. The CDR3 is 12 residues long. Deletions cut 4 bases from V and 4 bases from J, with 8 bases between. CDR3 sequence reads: CSVARQYNEQFF. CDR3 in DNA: TGCAGCGTTGCGAGGCAGTACAATGAGCAGTTCTTC.

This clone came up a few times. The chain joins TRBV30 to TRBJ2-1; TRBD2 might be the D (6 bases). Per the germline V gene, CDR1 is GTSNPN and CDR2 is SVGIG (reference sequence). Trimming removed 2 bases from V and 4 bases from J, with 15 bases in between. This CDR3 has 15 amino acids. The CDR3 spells CAWSTNRDWYNEQFF. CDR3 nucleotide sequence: TGTGCCTGGAGTACTAACCGGGACTGGTACAATGAGCAGTTCTTC.

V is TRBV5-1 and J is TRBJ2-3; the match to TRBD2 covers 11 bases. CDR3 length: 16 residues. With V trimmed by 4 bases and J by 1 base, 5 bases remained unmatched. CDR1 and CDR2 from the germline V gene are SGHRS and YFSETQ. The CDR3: CASSPKLAGGTDTQYF. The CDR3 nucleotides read TGCGCCAGCAGCCCAAAACTAGCGGGGGGCACAGATACGCAGTATTTT.

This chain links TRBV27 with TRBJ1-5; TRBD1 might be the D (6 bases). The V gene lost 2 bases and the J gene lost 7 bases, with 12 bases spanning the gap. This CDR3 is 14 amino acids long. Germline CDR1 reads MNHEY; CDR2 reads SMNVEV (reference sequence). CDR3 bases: TGTGCCAGCAGTTTAGAACAGGGATGGCAGCCCCAGCATTTT. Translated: CASSLEQGWQPQHF.

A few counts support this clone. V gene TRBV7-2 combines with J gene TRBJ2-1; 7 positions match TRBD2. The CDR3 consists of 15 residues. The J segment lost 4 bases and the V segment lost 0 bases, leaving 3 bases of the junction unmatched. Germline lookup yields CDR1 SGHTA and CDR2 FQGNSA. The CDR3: CASSLAGGLYNEQFF. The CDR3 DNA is TGTGCCAGCAGCTTAGCGGGAGGGTTATACAATGAGCAGTTCTTC.

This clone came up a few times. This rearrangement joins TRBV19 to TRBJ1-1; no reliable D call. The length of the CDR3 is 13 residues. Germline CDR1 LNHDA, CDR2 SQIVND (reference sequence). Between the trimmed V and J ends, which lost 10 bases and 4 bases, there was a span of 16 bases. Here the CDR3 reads CATNNEVSTEAFF. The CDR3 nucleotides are TGTGCCACCAATAATGAGGTGAGCACTGAAGCTTTCTTT.

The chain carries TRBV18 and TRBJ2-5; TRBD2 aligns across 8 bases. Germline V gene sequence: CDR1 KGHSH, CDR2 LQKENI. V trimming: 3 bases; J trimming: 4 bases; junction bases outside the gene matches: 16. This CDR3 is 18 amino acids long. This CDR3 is CASSPGAAGGNLIETQYF. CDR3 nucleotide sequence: TGTGCCAGCTCACCGGGGGCTGCGGGAGGCAATTTGATAGAGACCCAGTACTTC.

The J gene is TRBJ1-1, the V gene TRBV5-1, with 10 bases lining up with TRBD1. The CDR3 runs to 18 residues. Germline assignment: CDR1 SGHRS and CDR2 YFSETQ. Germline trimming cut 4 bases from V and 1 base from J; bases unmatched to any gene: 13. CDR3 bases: TGCGCCAGCAGCATAACCGGGACAGGGGAGAAGGGGAACACTGAAGCTTTCTTT. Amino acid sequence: CASSITGTGEKGNTEAFF.

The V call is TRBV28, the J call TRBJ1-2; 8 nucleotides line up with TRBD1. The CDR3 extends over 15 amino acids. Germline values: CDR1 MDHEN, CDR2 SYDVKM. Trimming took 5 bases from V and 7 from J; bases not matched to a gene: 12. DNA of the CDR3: TGTGCCAGCAGTCGTACAACAGGGGGGAGAGGTGGCTACACCTTC. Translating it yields CASSRTTGGRGGYTF.